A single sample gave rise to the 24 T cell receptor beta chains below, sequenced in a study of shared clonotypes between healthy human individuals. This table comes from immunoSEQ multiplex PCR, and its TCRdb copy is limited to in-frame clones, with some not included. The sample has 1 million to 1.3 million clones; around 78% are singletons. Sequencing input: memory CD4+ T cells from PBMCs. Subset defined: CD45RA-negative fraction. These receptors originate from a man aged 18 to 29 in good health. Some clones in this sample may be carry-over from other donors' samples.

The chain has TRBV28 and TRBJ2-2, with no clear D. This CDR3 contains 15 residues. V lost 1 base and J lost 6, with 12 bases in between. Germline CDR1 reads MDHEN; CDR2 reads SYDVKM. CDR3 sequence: CASSLLPSLAGELFF. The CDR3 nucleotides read TGTGCCAGCAGTTTATTACCCTCTCTGGCCGGGGAGCTGTTTTTT. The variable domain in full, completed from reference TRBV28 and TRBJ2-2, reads DVKVTQSSRYLVKRTGEKVFLECVQDMDHENMFWYRQDPGLGLRLIYFSYDVKMKEKGDIPEGYSVSREKKERFSLILESASTNQTSMYLCASSLLPSLAGELFFGEGSRLTVL.

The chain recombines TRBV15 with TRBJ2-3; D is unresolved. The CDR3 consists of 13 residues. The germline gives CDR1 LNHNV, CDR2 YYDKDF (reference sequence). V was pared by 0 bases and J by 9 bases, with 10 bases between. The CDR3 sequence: CATSREGLFTQYF. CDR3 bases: TGTGCCACCAGCAGAGAGGGATTATTCACGCAGTATTTT.

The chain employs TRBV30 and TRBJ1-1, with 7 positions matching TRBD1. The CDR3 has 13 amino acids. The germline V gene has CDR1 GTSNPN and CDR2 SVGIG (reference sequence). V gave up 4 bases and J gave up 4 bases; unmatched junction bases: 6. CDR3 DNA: TGTGCCTGGAAATACGGGACAGTCACTGAAGCTTTCTTT. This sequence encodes CAWKYGTVTEAFF.

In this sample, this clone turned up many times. In DNA, the CDR3 is TGTGCCAGCAGTCCAACCCACATTCGACAGCGAGATAACTATGGCTACACCTTC. This translates into CASSPTHIRQRDNYGYTF. This chain uses TRBV28 with TRBJ1-2; D may be TRBD1 (5 bases). The germline gives CDR1 MDHEN, CDR2 SYDVKM. V was shortened by 5 bases and J by 1 base, with 23 bases between the two germline ends. The CDR3 sequence is 18 residues long.

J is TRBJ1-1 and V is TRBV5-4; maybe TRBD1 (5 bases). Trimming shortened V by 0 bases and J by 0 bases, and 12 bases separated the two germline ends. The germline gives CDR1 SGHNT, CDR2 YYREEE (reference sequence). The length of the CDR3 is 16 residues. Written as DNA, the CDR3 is TGTGCCAGCAGCTTGGACGGGGGGGGTTTGAACACTGAAGCTTTCTTT. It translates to CASSLDGGGLNTEAFF.

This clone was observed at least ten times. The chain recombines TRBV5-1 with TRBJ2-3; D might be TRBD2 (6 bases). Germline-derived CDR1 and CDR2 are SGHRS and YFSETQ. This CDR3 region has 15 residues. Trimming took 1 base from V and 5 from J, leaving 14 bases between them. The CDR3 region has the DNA TGCGCCAGCAGCTTGACTAGCTCCCGGGAAGATACGCAGTATTTT. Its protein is CASSLTSSREDTQYF.

CDR3: CASSYPGTRGDEQFF. The CDR3 DNA follows: TGTGCCAGCAGTTACCCCGGGACTAGGGGGGATGAGCAGTTCTTC. The chain employs TRBV6-7 and TRBJ2-1; TRBD2 matches at 8 bases. TRBV6-7 is identified as an open reading frame with a role that is uncertain. The junction had 8 bases not matched to a gene; V was cut back by 2 bases and J by 8 bases. The CDR3 is 15 residues long.

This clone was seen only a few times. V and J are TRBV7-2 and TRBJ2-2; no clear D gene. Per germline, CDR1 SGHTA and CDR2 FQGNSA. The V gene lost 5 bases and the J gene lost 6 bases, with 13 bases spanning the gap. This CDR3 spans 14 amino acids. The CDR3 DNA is TGTGCCAGCAGCGTATCACGTAACGCCGGGGAGCTGTTTTTT. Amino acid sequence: CASSVSRNAGELFF. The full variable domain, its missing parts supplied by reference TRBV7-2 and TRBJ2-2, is GAGVSQSPSNKVTEKGKDVELRCDPISGHTALYWYRQSLGQGLEFLIYFQGNSAPDKSGLPSDRFSAERTGGSVSTLTIQRTQQEDSAVYLCASSVSRNAGELFFGEGSRLTVL.

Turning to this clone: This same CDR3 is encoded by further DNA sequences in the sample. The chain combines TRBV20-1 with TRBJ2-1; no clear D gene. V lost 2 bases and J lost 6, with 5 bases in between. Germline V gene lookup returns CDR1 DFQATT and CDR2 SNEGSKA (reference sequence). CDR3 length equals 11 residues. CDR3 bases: TGCAGTGCTAGACCCGTCAATGAGCAGTTCTTC. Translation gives CSARPVNEQFF.

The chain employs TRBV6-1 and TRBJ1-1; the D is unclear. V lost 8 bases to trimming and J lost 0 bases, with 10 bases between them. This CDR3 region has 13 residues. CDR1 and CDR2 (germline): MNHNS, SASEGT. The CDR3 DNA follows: TGTGCCAGCGGCGTCCTCCTGAACACTGAAGCTTTCTTT. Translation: CASGVLLNTEAFF.

The CDR3 nucleotides are TGTGCCAGCAGTGAATACGGCCGAGAGGCTTTCTTT. Translation gives CASSEYGREAFF. This chain uses TRBV25-1 with TRBJ1-1, with D unresolved. Per the germline V gene, CDR1 is MGHDK and CDR2 is SYGVNS. The ends were cut back, 0 bases at V and 11 bases at J, with 10 bases in the middle. The CDR3 consists of 12 residues. The full variable domain, its missing parts supplied by reference TRBV25-1 and TRBJ1-1, is EADIYQTPRYLVIGTGKKITLECSQTMGHDKMYWYQQDPGMELHLIHYSYGVNSTEKGDLSSESTVSRIRTEHFPLTLESARPSHTSQYLCASSEYGREAFFGQGTRLTVV.

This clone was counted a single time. The CDR3 is CASKTGTDTDTQYF. The CDR3 DNA is TGTGCCAGCAAGACAGGTACGGACACAGATACGCAGTATTTT. The chain carries TRBV6-1 and TRBJ2-3, with D perhaps TRBD1 (6 bases). Germline V gives CDR1 MNHNS, CDR2 SASEGT. Between the trimmed V and J ends, which lost 7 bases and 2 bases, there was a span of 13 bases. This CDR3 region has 14 residues.

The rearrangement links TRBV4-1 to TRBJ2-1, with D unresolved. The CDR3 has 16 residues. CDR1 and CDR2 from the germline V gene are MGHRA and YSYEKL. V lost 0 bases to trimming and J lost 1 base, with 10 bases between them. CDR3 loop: CASSQETRRSYNEQFF. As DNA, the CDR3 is TGCGCCAGCAGCCAAGAAACTCGGCGATCCTACAATGAGCAGTTCTTC.

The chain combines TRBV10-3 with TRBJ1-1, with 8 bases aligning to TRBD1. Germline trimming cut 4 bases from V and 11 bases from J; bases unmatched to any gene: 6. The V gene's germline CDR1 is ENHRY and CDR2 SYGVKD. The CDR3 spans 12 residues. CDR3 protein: CAISADRVGAFF. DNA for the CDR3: TGTGCCATCAGTGCGGACAGGGTTGGTGCTTTCTTT.

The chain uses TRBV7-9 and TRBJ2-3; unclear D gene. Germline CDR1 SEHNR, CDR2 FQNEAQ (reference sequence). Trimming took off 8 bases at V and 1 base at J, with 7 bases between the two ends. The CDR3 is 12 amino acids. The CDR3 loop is CASGRGTDTQYF. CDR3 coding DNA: TGTGCCAGCGGCCGTGGCACAGATACGCAGTATTTT.

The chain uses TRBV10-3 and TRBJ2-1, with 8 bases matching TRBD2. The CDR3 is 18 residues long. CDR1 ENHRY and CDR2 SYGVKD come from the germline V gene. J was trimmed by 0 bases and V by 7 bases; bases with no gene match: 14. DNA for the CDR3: TGTGCCATCACTCCCCGGGAGGGACTCCTCAGCTCCTACAATGAGCAGTTCTTC. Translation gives CAITPREGLLSSYNEQFF.

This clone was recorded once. CDR3 residues: CASSGHRGPGNTEAFF. The DNA of the CDR3 is TGTGCCAGCAGTGGCCACAGGGGGCCCGGGAACACTGAAGCTTTCTTT. V usage is TRBV6-1 and J usage is TRBJ1-1; 9 nucleotides line up with TRBD1. CDR3 length equals 16 residues. V lost 4 bases and J lost 1; bases outside the gene matches: 7. In germline, CDR1 is MNHNS, CDR2 SASEGT.

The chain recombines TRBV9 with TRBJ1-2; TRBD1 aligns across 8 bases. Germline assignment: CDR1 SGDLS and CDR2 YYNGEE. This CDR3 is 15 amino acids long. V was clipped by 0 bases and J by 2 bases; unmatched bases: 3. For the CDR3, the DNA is TGTGCCAGCAGCGTAGCTAACAGGGGGAACTATGGCTACACCTTC. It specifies CASSVANRGNYGYTF.

The CDR3 sequence: CASSSIRETSTDTQYF. In nucleotides, the CDR3 is TGTGCCAGCAGCTCGATCCGGGAAACCAGCACAGATACGCAGTATTTT. V usage is TRBV7-2 and J usage is TRBJ2-3; D perhaps matches TRBD2 (5 bases). V gave up 4 bases and J gave up 0 bases, with 14 bases separating them. Germline CDR1 reads SGHTA; CDR2 reads FQGNSA. This CDR3 has 16 residues.

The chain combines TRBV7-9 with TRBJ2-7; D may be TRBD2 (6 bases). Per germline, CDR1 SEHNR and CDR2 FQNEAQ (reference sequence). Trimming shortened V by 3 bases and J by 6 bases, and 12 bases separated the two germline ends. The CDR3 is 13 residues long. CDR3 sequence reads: CASSLTSEVEQYF. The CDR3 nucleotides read TGTGCCAGCAGCTTGACTAGTGAAGTCGAGCAGTACTTC.

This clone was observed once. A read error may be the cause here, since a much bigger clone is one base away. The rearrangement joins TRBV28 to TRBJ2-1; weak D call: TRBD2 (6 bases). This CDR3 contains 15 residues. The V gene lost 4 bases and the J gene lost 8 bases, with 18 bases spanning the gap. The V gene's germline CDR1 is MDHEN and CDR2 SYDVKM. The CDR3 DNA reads TGTGCCAGCAGTTCACGGGGGTTGGTGAGTGATGAGCAGTTCTTC. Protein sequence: CASSSRGLVSDEQFF.

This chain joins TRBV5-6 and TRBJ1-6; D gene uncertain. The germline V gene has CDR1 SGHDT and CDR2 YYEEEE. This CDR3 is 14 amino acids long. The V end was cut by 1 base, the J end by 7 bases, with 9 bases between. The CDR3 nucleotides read TGTGCCAGCAGCTTGTTCGGGTCAAATTCACCCCTCCACTTT. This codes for CASSLFGSNSPLHF.

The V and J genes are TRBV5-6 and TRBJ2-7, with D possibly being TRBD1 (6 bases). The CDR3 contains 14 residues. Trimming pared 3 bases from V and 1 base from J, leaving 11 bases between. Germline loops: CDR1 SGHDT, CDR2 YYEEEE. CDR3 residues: CASSWLTGSYEQYF. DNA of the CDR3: TGTGCCAGCAGCTGGTTGACAGGATCCTACGAGCAGTACTTC.

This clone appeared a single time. CDR3 bases: TGTGCCAGCAGCTCCCCTAGTCTGAATGAAAAACTGTTTTTT. This codes for CASSSPSLNEKLFF. This chain connects TRBV7-2 to TRBJ1-4; no firm D call. CDR3 length equals 14 residues. Germline CDR1 and CDR2: SGHTA and FQGNSA. V was shortened by 4 bases and J by 5 bases, with 11 bases between the two germline ends.